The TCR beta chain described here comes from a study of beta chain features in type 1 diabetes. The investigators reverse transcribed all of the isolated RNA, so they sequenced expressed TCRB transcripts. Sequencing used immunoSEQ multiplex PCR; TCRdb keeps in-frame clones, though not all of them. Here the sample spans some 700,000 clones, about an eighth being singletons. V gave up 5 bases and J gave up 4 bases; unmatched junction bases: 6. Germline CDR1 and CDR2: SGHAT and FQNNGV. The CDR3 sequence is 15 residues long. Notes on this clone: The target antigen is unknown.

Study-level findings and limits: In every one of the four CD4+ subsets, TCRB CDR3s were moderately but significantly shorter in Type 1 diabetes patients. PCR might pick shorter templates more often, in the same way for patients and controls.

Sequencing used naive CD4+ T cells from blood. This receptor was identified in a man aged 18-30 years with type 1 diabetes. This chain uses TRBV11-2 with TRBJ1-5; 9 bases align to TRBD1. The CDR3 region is CASSTFGTGNQPQHF. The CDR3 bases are TGTGCCAGCAGCACGTTCGGGACAGGGAATCAGCCCCAGCATTTT.